This TCR beta chain came from a study of blood T cell repertoires in COVID-19. About the study: Acute and convalescent COVID-19 specimens originated in the United States, Italy and Spain. T cells, B-cell-depleted T cells, or PBMCs provided the cDNA or gDNA that served as material.

In the study's own analysis: Researchers report that nucleated cell counts were estimated from reference gene primer amplification. Sequencing was performed with immunoSEQ multiplex PCR; in TCRdb, only in-frame clones are kept and a portion is missing. D and trimming were read from the DNA, whereas the V and J calls and clone size are those reported in that table. The sample lists approximately 170,000 clones, approximately 90% occurring once. The receptor comes from a man between 50 and 59 years old who had recovered from COVID-19. Sequenced material: peripheral blood.

The CDR3 DNA follows: TGTGCCAGCAGTAGGGACAGCGGCAATCAGCCCCAGCATTTT. Its translation: CASSRDSGNQPQHF. V is TRBV6-5 and J is TRBJ1-5; TRBD1 matches at 7 bases. From germline, CDR1 is MNHEY and CDR2 SVGAGI. Trimming cost V 5 bases and J 2 bases; bases outside gene matches: 3. The CDR3 is 14 residues long.